The source of this TCR beta chain is a study of control samples from healthy donors and cancer patients. With 4 bases removed from V and 3 bases from J, the gap between germline ends came to 16 bases. This CDR3 spans 16 amino acids. Looked up from germline, CDR1 is WNHNN and CDR2 is SYGVQD (reference sequence). Profiling relied on immunoSEQ multiplex PCR, and the TCRdb table lists in-frame clones only, not all of them. The table includes 95,000 to 130,000 clones, around 87% detected once. The sample holds a few counts of this clone. Input material: PBMCs. The chain has TRBV10-1 and TRBJ1-3; D not certain. The clonotype was recovered from a woman in her forties or fifties with colorectal cancer. The CDR3 reads CASSVFVGRIGNTIYF. The CDR3 DNA reads as TGCGCCAGCAGTGTTTTCGTTGGCCGTATTGGAAACACCATATATTTT.